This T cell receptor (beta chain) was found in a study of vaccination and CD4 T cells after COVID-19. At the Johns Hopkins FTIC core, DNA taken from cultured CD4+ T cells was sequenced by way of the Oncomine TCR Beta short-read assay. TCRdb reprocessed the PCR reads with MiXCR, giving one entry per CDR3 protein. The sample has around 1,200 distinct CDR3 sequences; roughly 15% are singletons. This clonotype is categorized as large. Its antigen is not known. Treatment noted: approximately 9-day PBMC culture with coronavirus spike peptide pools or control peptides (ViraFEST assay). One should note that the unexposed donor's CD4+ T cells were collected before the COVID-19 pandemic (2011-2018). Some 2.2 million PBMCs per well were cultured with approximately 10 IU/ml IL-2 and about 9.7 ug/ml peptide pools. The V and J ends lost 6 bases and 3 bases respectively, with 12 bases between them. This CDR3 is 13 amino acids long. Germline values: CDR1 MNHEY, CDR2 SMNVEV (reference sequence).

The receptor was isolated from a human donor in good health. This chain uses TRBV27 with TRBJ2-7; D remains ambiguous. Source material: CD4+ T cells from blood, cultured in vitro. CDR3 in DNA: TGTGCCAGCAGCATGGGGATAAGCTACGAGCAGTACTTC. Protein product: CASSMGISYEQYF.